This T cell receptor beta chain was observed in a study of T cells in localized non-small cell lung cancer. Study-level findings and limits: Adjacent lung exhibited a median of 57 among the 100 most abundant tumor clones.

Clones were read by immunoSEQ multiplex PCR, and TCRdb kept only the in-frame ones, dropping some. Among more than 50,000 clones listed, approximately 83% were seen once. V lost 4 bases and J 8 bases, leaving 36 bases between the germline ends. Germline V gene lookup returns CDR1 KGHSH and CDR2 LQKENI. The CDR3 extends over 22 amino acids. With regard to this clone: The target antigen is unknown.

The chain couples TRBV18 to TRBJ1-6, with D perhaps TRBD1 (5 bases). This sample comprised peripheral blood, obtained before any cancer treatment. The receptor was derived from a female donor of 60 years or more with stage II squamous cell lung carcinoma. The CDR3 reads CASSLLPPRDRASVGLDSPLHF. The CDR3 nucleotides are TGTGCCAGCTCACTACTTCCCCCCCGGGACCGGGCTTCCGTCGGCCTCGATTCACCCCTCCACTTT.